This TCR beta chain was captured in a study of cytomegalovirus exposure and HLA in healthy donors. Study-wide results and limits: Reported findings show TCR beta sequences accurately forecast HLA-A and HLA-B alleles in most subjects.

Concerning this clone: Its antigen is unknown.

The PCR made use of 60 Vbeta and 13 Jbeta primers. The repertoire was sequenced with immunoSEQ multiplex PCR; TCRdb's copy has only in-frame clones and lacks some. The sample has some 170,000 clones; over 70% are singletons. This CDR3 comprises 14 residues. CDR1 KGHSH and CDR2 LQKENI come from the germline V gene. V lost 6 bases to trimming and J lost 2 bases, with 14 bases between them. The source is a woman in her forties or fifties in good health and CMV-seropositive. The sequencing input was PBMCs. The chain has TRBV18 and TRBJ2-7, with D possibly matching TRBD1 (6 bases). Here the CDR3 reads CASSLGANTYEQYF. CDR3 bases: TGTGCCAGCTCGCTGGGGGCGAATACCTACGAGCAGTACTTC.